One sample yielded the 10 T cell receptor beta chains listed below, sequenced in a study of blood T cells in healthy people across ages. A second PCR of about 7 to 12 cycles used a sample-barcoded 5' primer and a J-beta primer mix. Each CDR3 protein gets one entry after TCRdb re-called the 5' RACE reads with MiXCR. The sample has more than 500,000 distinct CDR3 sequences, around a quarter seen once. A further study also used this sample, focusing on T cells of mothers and their children.

Sequencing was carried out using blood. These receptor sequences come from a boy between 2 and 10 years old in good health.

The CDR3 loop reads CASSPGLGLSREQFF. CDR3 DNA sequence: TGTGCCAGCAGCCCGGGACTAGGCTTATCTCGAGAGCAGTTCTTC. The chain links TRBV6-2 or TRBV6-3 to TRBJ2-1, with 8 nucleotides matching TRBD2. The CDR3 has 15 amino acids. The V segment lost 6 bases and the J segment 10 bases; nucleotides outside the gene matches: 14. Germline V gives CDR1 MNHEY, CDR2 SVGEGT.

The rearrangement uses TRBV5-1 and TRBJ2-2; tentatively, D is TRBD1 (6 bases). V dropped 0 bases and J dropped 6 bases, with 12 bases sitting between them. The V gene's germline CDR1 is SGHRS and CDR2 YFSETQ. The CDR3 has 15 residues. In DNA form, the CDR3 reads TGCGCCAGCAGCTTGGTAGGGGGAATGCCCGGGGAGCTGTTTTTT. Protein: CASSLVGGMPGELFF.

The V and J genes are TRBV2 and TRBJ2-1, with no clear D. The closer fit of TRBJ2-5 to the DNA end suggests the J call may be wrong. Germline V gene lookup returns CDR1 SNHLY and CDR2 FYNNEI. The length of the CDR3 is 13 residues. The CDR3, as DNA: TGTGCCAGCAGTGAACGGTGGAGCGAGACCCAGTACTTC. This encodes CASSERWSETQYF.

The rearrangement links TRBV6-5 to TRBJ2-5, with D possibly TRBD2 on 6 matching bases. There are 15 residues in the CDR3. Germline V CDR1 and CDR2: MNHEY, SVGAGI. The V gene lost 6 bases and the J gene lost 5 bases, with 19 bases spanning the gap. CDR3 loop: CASSGTGGFQETQYF. CDR3 bases: TGTGCCAGCAGCGGAACCGGGGGATTTCAGGAGACCCAGTACTTC.

This clonotype has more than one count but fewer than ten. This sequence joins TRBV2 and TRBJ2-1; unclear D gene. Germline V gives CDR1 SNHLY, CDR2 FYNNEI. The CDR3 spans 15 residues. V lost 1 base and J 1 base, leaving 8 bases between the germline ends. CDR3 amino acids: CASSEGRRSYNEQFF. The CDR3 DNA follows: TGTGCCAGCAGTGAAGGGAGAAGGTCCTACAATGAGCAGTTCTTC.

V usage is TRBV28 and J usage is TRBJ2-5, with TRBD1 identical over 10 bases. The better agreement between TRBJ2-7 and the DNA end casts doubt on the J call. The germline V gene encodes CDR1 MDHEN and CDR2 SYDVKM. The CDR3 sequence is 16 residues long. The CDR3 DNA follows: TGTGCCAGCAGTTCTTCCGGGACAGGGGCGAACGACGAGCAGTACTTC. It specifies CASSSSGTGANDEQYF.

This clonotype was found a few times. The chain couples TRBV14 to TRBJ2-1; 9 nucleotides agree with TRBD2. The CDR3 consists of 18 residues. The trim removed 0 bases at V and 8 bases at J, leaving 14 bases unmatched. CDR1 is SGHDN and CDR2 is FVKESK in the germline V gene. CDR3: CASSQEEAGREGGDEQFF. The CDR3 coding sequence is TGTGCCAGCAGCCAAGAGGAAGCTGGGCGGGAGGGAGGCGATGAGCAGTTCTTC.

This clonotype has only a few counts. This chain connects TRBV12-3 or TRBV12-4 to TRBJ2-7; D remains unclear. This CDR3 is built from 13 residues. The V gene lost 4 bases and the J gene lost 6 bases, with 13 bases spanning the gap. The DNA of the CDR3 is TGTGCCAGCAGTTCCCCCCCCAGTAGCGAGCAGTACTTC. It specifies CASSSPPSSEQYF.

The rearrangement uses TRBV19 and TRBJ2-4; either TRBD1 or TRBD2 may fit D (6 bases each). Germline V gives CDR1 LNHDA, CDR2 SQIVND (reference sequence). The CDR3 has 14 amino acids. Trimming cost V 3 bases and J 7 bases, with 13 bases left between them. In nucleotides, the CDR3 is TGTGCCAGTAGTATCTCGCAGGGGAGGAACATTCAGTACTTC. Residues: CASSISQGRNIQYF.

The chain recombines TRBV5-1 with TRBJ2-5, with 9 nucleotides matching TRBD1. The tail of the sequence fits TRBJ2-7 better, so the J call may be wrong. CDR3 length: 18 amino acids. Germline CDR1 reads SGHRS; CDR2 reads YFSETQ. In DNA, the CDR3 is TGCGCCAGCAGCTTGGCCAGTCCCAACAGGGGGCCCTACTACGAGCAGTACTTC. It is translated as CASSLASPNRGPYYEQYF.